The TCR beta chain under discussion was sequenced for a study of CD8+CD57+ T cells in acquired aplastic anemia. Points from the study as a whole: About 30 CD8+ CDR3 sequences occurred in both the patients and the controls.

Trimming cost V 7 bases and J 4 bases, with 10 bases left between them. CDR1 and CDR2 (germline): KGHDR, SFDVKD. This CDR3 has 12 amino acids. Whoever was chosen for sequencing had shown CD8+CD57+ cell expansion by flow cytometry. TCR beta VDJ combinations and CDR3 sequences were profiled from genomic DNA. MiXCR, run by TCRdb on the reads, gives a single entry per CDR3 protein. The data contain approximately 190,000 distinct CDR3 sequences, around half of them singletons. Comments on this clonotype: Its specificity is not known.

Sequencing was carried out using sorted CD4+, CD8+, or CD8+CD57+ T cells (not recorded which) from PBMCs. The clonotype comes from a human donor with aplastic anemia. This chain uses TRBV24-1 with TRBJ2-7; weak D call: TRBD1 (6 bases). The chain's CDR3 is CATSYTGYEQYF. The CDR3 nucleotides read TGTGCCACCAGCTATACAGGGTACGAGCAGTACTTC.